This T cell receptor beta chain came from a study of T cell repertoires in cytomegalovirus infection. TCRdb recomputed calls from the reads with MiXCR, one row per CDR3 protein. The sample includes about 55,000 distinct CDR3 sequences, 15% to 25% of them seen just once. V shed 6 bases, J shed 3 bases, and the junction held 3 bases outside the gene matches. The length of the CDR3 is 14 residues. This clonotype was counted at least ten times. Its antigen is undetermined. The chain recombines TRBV12-3 or TRBV12-4 with TRBJ2-3, with TRBD2 matching 10 bases. This material consisted of CD8+ T cells from cultured PBMCs, taken from culture after CMV antigen stimulation. The TCR comes from a human donor in good health (CMV status not recorded). Some clones in this sample may be carry-over from other donors' samples. The DNA for the CDR3 is TGTGCCAGCAGCCTAGCGGGAGAGACAGATACGCAGTATTTT. It translates to CASSLAGETDTQYF.